This T cell receptor (beta chain) was retrieved from a study of blood T cell repertoires in COVID-19. Source study methods: Scientists estimated how many nucleated cells there were by amplifying reference gene primers. Measured with immunoSEQ multiplex PCR; TCRdb has only the in-frame clones, and not every one. From that table come the V and J calls and clone size; the DNA was used to work out D and trimming. This sample has around 120,000 clones, with 90% found just once. V dropped 2 bases and J dropped 3 bases, with 7 bases sitting between them. Germline V CDR1 and CDR2: MNHEY, SVGAGI. The CDR3 is made up of 13 amino acids.

The chain carries TRBV6-5 and TRBJ1-1; D gene ambiguous. This receptor was obtained from a man in his sixties with COVID-19, enrolled during active disease. Source material: peripheral blood. The CDR3 bases are TGTGCCAGCAGTTACGTCGTAGACACTGAAGCTTTCTTT. Translating it yields CASSYVVDTEAFF.